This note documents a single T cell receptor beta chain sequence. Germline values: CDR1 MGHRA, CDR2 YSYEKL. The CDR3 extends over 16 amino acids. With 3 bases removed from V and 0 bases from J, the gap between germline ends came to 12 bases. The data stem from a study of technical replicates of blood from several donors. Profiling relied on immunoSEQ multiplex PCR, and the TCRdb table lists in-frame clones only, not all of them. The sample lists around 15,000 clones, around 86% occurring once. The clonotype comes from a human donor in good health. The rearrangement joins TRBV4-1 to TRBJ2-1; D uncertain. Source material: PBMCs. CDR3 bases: TGCGCCAGCAGCCAGGTTGACATCCTCTCCTACAATGAGCAGTTCTTC. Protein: CASSQVDILSYNEQFF.